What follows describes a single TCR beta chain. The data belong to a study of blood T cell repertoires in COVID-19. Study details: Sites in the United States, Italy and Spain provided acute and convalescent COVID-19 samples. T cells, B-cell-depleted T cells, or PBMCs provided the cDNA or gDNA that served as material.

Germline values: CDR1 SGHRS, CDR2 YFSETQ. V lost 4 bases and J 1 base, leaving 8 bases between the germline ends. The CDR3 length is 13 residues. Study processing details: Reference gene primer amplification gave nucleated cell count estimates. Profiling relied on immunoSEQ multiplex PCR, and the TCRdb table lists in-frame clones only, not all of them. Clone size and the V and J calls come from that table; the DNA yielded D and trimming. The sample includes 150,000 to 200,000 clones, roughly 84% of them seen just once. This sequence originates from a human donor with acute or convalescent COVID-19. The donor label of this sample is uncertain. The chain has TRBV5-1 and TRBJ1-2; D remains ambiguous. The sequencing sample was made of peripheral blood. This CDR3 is CASSPTLNYGYTF. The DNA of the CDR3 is TGCGCCAGCAGCCCGACTCTTAACTATGGCTACACCTTC.